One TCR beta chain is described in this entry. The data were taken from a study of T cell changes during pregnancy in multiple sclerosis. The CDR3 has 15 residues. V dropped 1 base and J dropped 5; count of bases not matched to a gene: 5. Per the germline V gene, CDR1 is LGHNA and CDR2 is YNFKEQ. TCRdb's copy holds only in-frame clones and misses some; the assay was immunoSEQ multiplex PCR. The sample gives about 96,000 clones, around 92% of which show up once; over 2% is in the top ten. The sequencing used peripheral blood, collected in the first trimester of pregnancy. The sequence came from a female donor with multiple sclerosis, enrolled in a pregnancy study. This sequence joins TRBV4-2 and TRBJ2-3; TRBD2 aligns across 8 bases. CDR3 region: CASSQAGGPVDTQYF. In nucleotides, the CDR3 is TGTGCCAGCAGCCAAGCGGGAGGGCCTGTAGATACGCAGTATTTT.